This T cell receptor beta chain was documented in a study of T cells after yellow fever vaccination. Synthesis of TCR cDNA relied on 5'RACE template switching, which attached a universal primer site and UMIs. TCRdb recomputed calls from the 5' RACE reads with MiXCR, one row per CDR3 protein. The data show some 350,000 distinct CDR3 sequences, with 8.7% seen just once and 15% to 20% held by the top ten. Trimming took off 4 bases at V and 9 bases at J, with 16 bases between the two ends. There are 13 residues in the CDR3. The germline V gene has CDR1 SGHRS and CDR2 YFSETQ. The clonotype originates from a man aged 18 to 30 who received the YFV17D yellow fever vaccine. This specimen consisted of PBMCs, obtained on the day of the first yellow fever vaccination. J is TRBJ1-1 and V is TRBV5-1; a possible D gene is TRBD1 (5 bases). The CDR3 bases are TGCGCCAGCAGCCCCCGGGGAGAGGACAAAGCTTTCTTT. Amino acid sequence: CASSPRGEDKAFF.